These 3 T cell receptor beta chains were sequenced from one sample in a study of blood T cell repertoires in COVID-19. TCRdb's table, derived via immunoSEQ multiplex PCR, lists solely in-frame clones and lacks some. Of 200,000 to 250,000 clones listed, around 80% are singletons. Sample: peripheral blood. Receptors originate from a woman between 65 and 79 years old with acute or convalescent COVID-19.

The gene calls are TRBV3-1 (or the pseudogene TRBV3-2) and TRBJ1-1; the match to TRBD1 covers 7 bases. V shed 5 bases, J shed 4 bases, and the junction held 7 bases outside the gene matches. The CDR3 spans 14 residues. Germline V lookup: CDR1 LGHDT, CDR2 YNNKEL (reference sequence). CDR3 DNA sequence: TGTGCCAGCAGCTCTACAGGGGTCGGCACTGAAGCTTTCTTT. Amino acids: CASSSTGVGTEAFF.

The chain carries TRBV5-8 and TRBJ1-5, with D maybe TRBD1 (5 bases). The ends were cut back, 0 bases at V and 8 bases at J, with 15 bases in the middle. The CDR3 covers 15 residues. From germline, CDR1 is SGHTS and CDR2 YDEGEE. CDR3: CASSLAWQGMEPQHF. In DNA, the CDR3 is TGTGCCAGCAGCTTGGCCTGGCAGGGTATGGAGCCCCAGCATTTT.

CDR3 in DNA: TGTGCCAGCACCGGGAGCGGGGGGAAGGAGTTCTTC. Protein product: CASTGSGGKEFF. The V and J genes are TRBV2 and TRBJ2-1; 9 nucleotides align to TRBD2. V dropped 7 bases and J dropped 14; count of bases not matched to a gene: 9. Germline V CDR1 and CDR2: SNHLY, FYNNEI. The CDR3 runs 12 residues.